The clone carrying this T cell receptor (beta chain) has only a few counts. Antigen unknown. Germline CDR1 and CDR2: SGHAT and FQNNGV. There are 14 residues in the CDR3. The germline V and J ends were trimmed by 3 bases and 0 bases, with 7 bases remaining between them. The record originates from a study of beta chain features in type 1 diabetes. The study's findings and limits: Type 1 diabetes patients had TCRB CDR3s that were shorter (moderately but significantly so) in all four CD4+ subsets.

Since all of the isolated RNA was reverse transcribed, expressed TCRB transcripts were what got sequenced. Measured with immunoSEQ multiplex PCR; TCRdb has only the in-frame clones, and not every one. The table shows around 100,000 clones, with under 30% occurring only once. The rearrangement joins TRBV11-2 to TRBJ2-3; the D gene is possibly TRBD2 (6 bases). The sequencing input was central memory CD4+ T cells from blood. This sequence originates from a woman between 18 and 29 years old with type 1 diabetes. CDR3 amino acids: CASSFGTSTDTQYF. Written as DNA, the CDR3 is TGTGCCAGCAGCTTCGGGACTAGCACAGATACGCAGTATTTT.